Below are 9 T cell receptor beta chains sequenced from a single sample in a study of T cell clonality in common variable immunodeficiency. Clones were read by immunoSEQ multiplex PCR, and TCRdb kept only the in-frame ones, dropping some. In total the sample includes approximately 30,000 clones, none of them seen once. Study-wide findings and caveats: Reportedly, TCR beta sequences from common variable immunodeficiency showed fewer deletions and N-nucleotide insertions.

Their recognized antigens are unknown. Sequenced: peripheral blood mononuclear cells. The receptors shown here come from a human donor with common variable immunodeficiency.

This clone was found a few times. The read terminates 3 residues before the CDR3 end, so the remaining end is supplied by the germline J gene. The chain couples TRBV7-6 to TRBJ2-1; 10 bases map to TRBD1. V lost 4 bases to trimming and J lost 1 base; unmatched junction nucleotides: 1. The CDR3 covers 15 residues. Germline CDR1 is SGHVS and CDR2 is FNYEAQ. The chain's CDR3 is CASSWDRGSYNEQFF. CDR3 DNA, as far as it was read: TGTGCCAGCAGCTGGGACAGGGGTTCCTACAATGAG.

Incomplete CDR3 DNA: TGTGCCAGCTCACGATCCCAGGGGACAGATACG. It yields the protein CASSRSQGTDT. The CDR3 in full is CASSRSQGTDTQYF. The chain joins TRBV18 to TRBJ2-3; D is perhaps TRBD1 (6 bases). The DNA ends 3 residues before the CDR3 does, and the rest of the CDR3 is filled in from the germline J gene. CDR1 and CDR2 (germline): KGHSH, LQKENI. There are 14 residues in the CDR3. The V and J ends lost 4 bases and 3 bases respectively, with 11 bases between them.

This clone was observed many times. The read is 3 residues too short to cover the CDR3 end, so that end is filled in from the germline J gene. This chain joins TRBV7-9 and TRBJ1-6; TRBD1 aligns across 8 bases. The V gene end was trimmed by 4 bases and the J gene end by 9 bases; junction bases not matched to a gene: 5. Germline CDR1 SEHNR, CDR2 FQNEAQ (reference sequence). CDR3 length: 14 residues. CDR3 bases read: TGTGCCAGCAGCTCACAGGGGGTTGGTTCACCC. Its protein is CASSSQGVGSP. The whole CDR3 is CASSSQGVGSPLHF.

As for this clone: The read terminates 3 residues ahead of where the CDR3 ends, so the germline J gene completes it. The chain joins TRBV6-2 or TRBV6-3 to TRBJ2-5; perhaps TRBD2 as D (6 bases). V gave up 7 bases and J gave up 2 bases, with 20 bases separating them. The CDR3 length is 16 residues. CDR1 and CDR2 from the germline V gene are MNHEY and SVGEGT. The DNA read from the CDR3 is TGTGCCAGCAACTCGGCGGCTAGCGATCTTCAAGAGACC. The encoded protein is CASNSAASDLQET. The entire CDR3 protein is CASNSAASDLQETQYF.

This clone was recorded at least ten times. The CDR3 end falls 3 residues outside the read, so it is completed with the germline J gene. V gene TRBV20-1 combines with J gene TRBJ2-4; D gene ambiguous. The ends were cut back, 0 bases at V and 0 bases at J, with 9 bases in the middle. This CDR3 spans 15 amino acids. Per the germline V gene, CDR1 is DFQATT and CDR2 is SNEGSKA (reference sequence). The CDR3 spells CSARERSTAKNIQYF. CDR3 DNA (partial): TGCAGTGCTAGAGAAAGGTCCACAGCCAAAAACATT.

This clone was seen at least ten times. The CDR3 end is not reached by the read, which stops 3 residues before it; the germline J gene fills it in. The chain couples TRBV28 to TRBJ2-5, with a tentative D call TRBD1 (5 bases). V shed 4 bases and J shed 4 bases, with 16 bases lying between them. This CDR3 has 15 amino acids. Germline loops: CDR1 MDHEN, CDR2 SYDVKM. The CDR3 loop reads CASSSASGRAETQYF. The sequenced part of the CDR3 DNA is TGTGCCAGCAGTTCAGCTTCGGGCAGGGCAGAGACC. The whole variable domain, remainder taken from reference TRBV28 and TRBJ2-5, is DVKVTQSSRYLVKRTGEKVFLECVQDMDHENMFWYRQDPGLGLRLIYFSYDVKMKEKGDIPEGYSVSREKKERFSLILESASTNQTSMYLCASSSASGRAETQYFGPGTRLLVL.

Notes on this clone: The CDR3 end lies 3 residues beyond the end of the read and is filled in from the germline J gene. The chain employs TRBV7-2 and TRBJ1-6, with TRBD1 matching over 7 bases. The V gene's germline CDR1 is SGHTA and CDR2 FQGNSA. The V gene end was trimmed by 11 bases and the J gene end by 5 bases; junction bases not matched to a gene: 6. The CDR3 sequence is 13 residues long. The part of the CDR3 DNA that was read is TGTGCCTCCGGGACAGTTAATAATTCACCC. Translation gives CASGTVNNSP. The whole CDR3 is CASGTVNNSPLHF.

This clone showed up just a few times. The CDR3: CASSRAGNTGELFF. Partial CDR3 DNA: TGTGCCAGTAGTAGAGCGGGGAACACCGGGGAG. The chain is built from TRBV19 and TRBJ2-2, with TRBD2 as a possible D gene (6 bases). The sequence runs out 3 residues before the end of the CDR3; the remainder is reconstructed from the germline J gene. The germline V gene encodes CDR1 LNHDA and CDR2 SQIVND (reference sequence). CDR3 size: 14 residues. Trimming stripped 4 bases from V and 1 base from J, with 7 bases between.

This clone was seen only a few times. At one end, the junction sequence differs from germline, possibly due to a read error. Read sequence stops 3 residues before the CDR3 end, and the germline J gene provides the missing end. The genes are TRBV6-2 or TRBV6-3 and TRBJ1-5, with 11 bases identical to TRBD1. The CDR3 sequence is 14 residues long. CDR1 MNHEY and CDR2 SVGEGT come from the germline V gene. The CDR3 DNA, read in part, is TGTGCCAGCAAACGGACAGGGGGCAACCAGCCC. Residues: CASKRTGGNQP. The complete CDR3 reads CASKRTGGNQPQHF.